The text below deals with one T cell receptor (beta chain). This record comes from a study of blood T cell repertoires in COVID-19. Only in-frame clones appear in the TCRdb table, and some are missing; sequencing was by immunoSEQ multiplex PCR. Seen here are around 300,000 clones, 75% to 90% observed once, and the top ten hold 1.5% to 2%. In assigning cohorts, the study relied on participant-reported clinical history. The CDR3 covers 16 residues. Germline lookup yields CDR1 SGHTA and CDR2 FQGTGA. The V and J ends lost 0 bases and 4 bases, in that order; junction bases with no gene match: 8. V and J are TRBV7-3 and TRBJ2-5, with 7 bases that match TRBD2. The source material was PBMCs or T cells enriched from blood (not recorded which). The sequence came from a woman in her 40s who had recovered from COVID-19. The CDR3 here is CASSLTWSGGRETQYF. The CDR3 DNA reads as TGTGCCAGCAGCTTAACGTGGTCGGGAGGCCGAGAGACCCAGTACTTC. The entire variable domain, with the rest obtained from reference TRBV7-3 and TRBJ2-5, is as follows: GAGVSQTPSNKVTEKGKYVELRCDPISGHTALYWYRQSLGQGPEFLIYFQGTGAADDSGLPNDRFFAVRPEGSVSTLKIQRTERGDSAVYLCASSLTWSGGRETQYFGPGTRLLVL.